This TCR beta chain was sequenced in a study of beta chain features in type 1 diabetes. Study-wide context: The patients were much like the healthy donors in age, gender and cell yields.

J was trimmed by 9 bases and V by 4 bases; bases with no gene match: 14. The CDR3 has 16 residues. The germline V gene has CDR1 MDHEN and CDR2 SYDVKM. Reverse transcription of all isolated RNA meant that expressed TCRB transcripts were sequenced. The repertoire was sequenced with immunoSEQ multiplex PCR; TCRdb's copy has only in-frame clones and lacks some. This sample has 600,000 to 700,000 clones, with approximately 13% found just once. This clone was seen only a few times. The antigen remains unidentified. General observations from the study: Patients with Type 1 diabetes showed moderately but significantly shorter TCRB CDR3s in all four CD4+ subsets. Researchers reported that naive, central memory and Treg TCRB repertoires appeared more similar in patients than in healthy donors. Insertion counts at VDJ junctions were lower in type 1 diabetes patients, who also showed more deletions there.

The sequence was collected from a man aged 30 to 45 with type 1 diabetes. Sequencing was done on a sample of naive CD4+ T cells from blood. The V gene is TRBV28, the J gene TRBJ2-5, with 10 bases that match TRBD2. CDR3 DNA: TGTGCCAGCAGTTCCGGACTAGCGGCTTCGGGACGGCCCCAGTACTTC. It specifies CASSSGLAASGRPQYF.